The source of this TCR beta chain is a study of blood T cell repertoires in COVID-19. Across the study: Acute-phase and convalescent COVID-19 samples originated in the United States, Italy and Spain.

It was during active infection that Seattle patients were enrolled and then longitudinally followed. Authors' processing steps: Nucleated cell counts were estimated from reference gene primer amplification. The table came from immunoSEQ multiplex PCR; TCRdb's copy has only in-frame clones and leaves some out. V, J and clone size were drawn from that table, and D and trimming were deduced from the DNA. The sample records 150,000 or so clones, around 87% being singletons. Deletions cut 4 bases from V and 8 bases from J, with 9 bases between. CDR3 size: 12 residues. The germline CDR1 and CDR2 sequences are SNHLY and FYNNEI.

The V gene is TRBV2, the J gene TRBJ2-1; D remains unclear. Sequenced input: peripheral blood. The origin of this receptor is a man younger than 35 with COVID-19, enrolled during active disease. CDR3 bases: TGTGCCAGCAGTGGAGACTTTTATGAGCAGTTCTTC. As protein: CASSGDFYEQFF.